This paragraph covers one TCR beta chain sequence. This clone's antigen is unknown. Base qualities are missing; no much larger clone stands one base away. V is pruned by 4 bases and J by 6 bases, leaving 7 bases of the junction without a gene match. The CDR3 holds 14 amino acids from the cysteine to the phenylalanine. Only CDR3 DNA is held: 42 bases, read in frame from base 1. CDR1 and CDR2 are read off the germline V gene as SGDLS and YYNGEE. Donors were healthy HIV-negative adults with no recently reported acute infections or vaccinations. Only Caucasian adults living in Nashville, Tennessee, USA were represented among the donors. Magnetic negative selection was used to enrich CD4+ T cells, after which naive cells were positively selected on CD45RA and the negative fraction became the memory subset. After blood collection by leukapheresis, PBMCs were isolated using Ficoll-Histopaque density gradient centrifugation and then cryopreserved in the vapor phase of liquid nitrogen. Analytical flow cytometry was used to check the purity and quantity of each magnetically sorted T cell population. Genomic DNA was isolated from each sorted fraction and quantified by UV absorbance on a Nanodrop 2000c.

The record originates from a study of shared clonotypes between healthy human individuals (dated by TCRdb to 2018 to 2021). The study in broad terms: Two women and a few men aged 18 to 49 years were included in the cohort. For each donor, three plates each were used for CD4 naive and CD4 memory, two plates were used for CD8 naive, and one plate was used for CD8 memory. To estimate repertoire size and how much clonotype sharing occurs between individuals, the study deeply sequenced the blood TCR repertoires of a handful of healthy adults. Libraries were prepared and TCR repertoires were sequenced by different laboratories using diverse techniques, in order to increase sequencing depth and limit assay-specific biases. Each donor's leukapheresis produced roughly between roughly 0.85 and 9 billion PBMCs. General study outcomes and caveats: Pairwise subsampling led to the expectation that sequencing depth would affect the degree of clonotype sharing among donors. Because the study included a small number of donors, the genetic and exposure-history diversity represented was limited. Rarefaction of sorted-subset datasets indicated incomplete sequencing despite the large sequencing depth. Naive subsets generally had larger estimated clonotype richness than memory subsets. Across a handful of donors, 5% to 6% of naive CD4, 3.5% of naive CD8, approximately 2.5% of memory CD4, and approximately 0.4% of memory CD8 clonotypes were shared. Sampling was restricted to blood, and TCR repertoires in tissues likely differ from the TCR repertoires found in blood. Clonotypes shared by all four sorted-subset donors showed higher generation probabilities than non-shared clonotypes.

Using the deep immunoSEQ assay, TCR CDR3 regions were amplified from genomic DNA by multiplex PCR. Extracted genomic DNA from each cell subset was distributed evenly across all wells of several immunoSEQ 96-well plates, and each plate was treated as a replicate. Each replicate PCR for sorted subsets received about 210 ng genomic DNA, equal to tens of thousands of T cell genomes. Purified libraries were quantified with a Qubit 3.0 fluorometer, sized on a Bioanalyzer 2100, and re-quantified with the KAPA Library Quantification kit. Each immunoSEQ 96-well plate was sequenced on its own single-read 150-cycle Illumina NextSeq 550 flow cell. The paper's processing steps were these. Because only junctional sequences without quality scores were contained in the immunoSEQ output, filtering matching that applied to full-length reads could not be performed. Sequences were annotated with PyIR, a Python wrapper for IgBLAST v1.9, and V/J genes and CDR3 were assigned using IMGT germline references. Reads were removed for weak V/J assignments (E-value above 1e-6), missing CDR3, stop codons, out-of-frame junctions, or ambiguous translated residues. V3J clonotypes were defined by identical inferred V gene, J gene, and CDR3 amino acid sequence. The percentage overlap between two repertoires was calculated by dividing the number of shared unique clonotypes by the size of the smaller repertoire. Repertoire richness was assessed with RTK rarefaction, the Chao1 estimator, and Recon v2.1 estimates of unobserved clonotypes. For all TCRbeta clonotypes obtained by the gDNA method from a handful of donors, generation probabilities were computed with OLGA. TCRdb carries this immuneACCESS record with in-frame sequences only. Its versions omit some clonotypes, under half of them owing to an unresolved V gene in the studies checked, with the rest unexplained. V and J calls plus clone size are reproduced from that table; the DNA served to infer D and trimming. The sample has roughly 1,600,000 clones on record, approximately 98.5% of them singletons. The top ten clones comprise 0.36% of the sample.

The sequenced material came from naive CD4+ T cells sorted from blood. The cell subset or site label, read with the paper, signifies: CD45RA+ positively selected. The source of this sequence is a man under 40 in good health. Recombination connected TRBV9 to TRBJ1-2, with 9 junctional bases fitting TRBD1. The CDR3 amino acid sequence is: CASSKLTGGDGYTF. In nucleotides, the sequence is TGTGCCAGCAGCAAACTTACAGGGGGCGATGGCTACACCTTC.